Below, one TCR beta chain is given with its context. The CDR3 is 15 amino acids. Trimming left V 5 bases short and J 2 bases short, with 15 bases between. Germline V lookup: CDR1 MNHEY, CDR2 SVGAGI. This specimen belongs to a study of blood T cell repertoires in COVID-19. Study as a whole: Acute and convalescent COVID-19 samples came from the United States, Italy and Spain.

How the authors handled the data: Amplified reference gene primers provided the basis for estimating nucleated cell counts. Sequencing was performed with immunoSEQ multiplex PCR; in TCRdb, only in-frame clones are kept and a portion is missing. The D gene and trimming were derived from the DNA, and the V and J assignments and clone size from that table. The table shows about 190,000 clones, with around 90% occurring only once. Material for sequencing was peripheral blood. V and J are TRBV6-5 and TRBJ1-2; the D gene is possibly TRBD1 (6 bases). The TCR sequence derives from a man aged 55 to 70 with active or convalescent COVID-19. CDR3 in amino acids: CASSPYLQGNYGYTF. The CDR3 coding sequence is TGTGCCAGCAGTCCGTATTTACAGGGCAACTATGGCTACACCTTC.